A single sample gave rise to the 3 T cell receptor beta chains below, sequenced in a study of PD-L1 blockade in urothelial cancer. TCRdb's copy holds only in-frame clones and misses some; the assay was immunoSEQ multiplex PCR. The data hold about 70,000 clones, with roughly 80% observed a single time. The sequences come from PBMCs, collected around atezolizumab (anti-PD-L1) treatment. The receptors derive from a man between 65 and 79 years old with urothelial cancer.

The chain uses TRBV6-6 and TRBJ1-2; D possibly corresponds to TRBD1 (6 bases). Germline V lookup: CDR1 MNHNY, CDR2 SVGAGI (reference sequence). This CDR3 contains 14 residues. The V and J ends lost 2 bases and 2 bases respectively, with 9 bases between them. CDR3 sequence reads: CASSYQQGNYGYTF. As DNA, the CDR3 is TGTGCCAGCAGTTACCAACAGGGAAACTATGGCTACACCTTC.

V gene TRBV19 combines with J gene TRBJ1-2; TRBD1 matches 7 bases. CDR3 length: 16 amino acids. The trim removed 0 bases at V and 0 bases at J, leaving 4 bases unmatched. Germline loops: CDR1 LNHDA, CDR2 SQIVND (reference sequence). The CDR3 nucleotides are TGTGCCAGTAGTATAGATCGGGACAGAGCTAACTATGGCTACACCTTC. Protein: CASSIDRDRANYGYTF.

The rearrangement joins TRBV5-1 to TRBJ1-1; no clear D gene. The CDR3 loop spans 13 amino acids. Germline V gene lookup returns CDR1 SGHRS and CDR2 YFSETQ. Between the trimmed V and J ends, which lost 4 bases and 0 bases, there was a span of 7 bases. The CDR3, as DNA: TGCGCCAGCAGCCCCCCTATGAACACTGAAGCTTTCTTT. Its translation: CASSPPMNTEAFF.